One sample yielded the 10 T cell receptor beta chains listed below, sequenced in a study of OX40 agonist ivuxolimab in advanced cancers. Library construction relied on the immunoSEQ multiplex PCR assay. This immuneACCESS table, as held by TCRdb, lists in-frame sequences with V and J called but not all clones. Of the missing ones, under half trace to an unresolved V gene in checked studies; the others have no known cause. The sample records roughly 68,000 clones, about 83% of which are singletons. The ten largest account for around 1.4% of the sample. The sample consisted of CD4+ or CD8+ T cells sorted from blood, taken in a trial of the OX40 agonist ivuxolimab. The source of these receptors is an adult with an advanced solid tumor such as melanoma, head and neck, liver or kidney cancer.

This sequence joins TRBV5-4 and TRBJ2-6, with TRBD1 as a possible D gene (8 bases). Trimming left V 4 bases short and J 0 bases short, with 17 bases between. The CDR3 totals 18 residues. In germline, CDR1 is SGHNT, CDR2 YYREEE (reference sequence). In DNA, the CDR3 is TGTGCCAGCAGCACAGGGGGAGGGGGGGCCTCTGGGGCCAACGTCCTGACTTTC. Amino acid sequence: CASSTGGGGASGANVLTF. The full variable domain, rest sourced from reference TRBV5-4 and TRBJ2-6, is ETGVTQSPTHLIKTRGQQVTLRCSSQSGHNTVSWYQQALGQGPQFIFQYYREEENGRGNFPPRFSGLQFPNYSSELNVNALELDDSALYLCASSTGGGGASGANVLTFGAGSRLTVL.

The chain carries TRBV27 and TRBJ2-1, with unresolved D. The ends were cut back, 3 bases at V and 0 bases at J, with 12 bases in the middle. The CDR3 loop spans 16 amino acids. Germline CDR1 and CDR2: MNHEY and SMNVEV (reference sequence). Written as DNA, the CDR3 is TGTGCCAGCAGTTTCCTTCCACTTAGCTCCTACAATGAGCAGTTCTTC. It translates to CASSFLPLSSYNEQFF.

The V call is TRBV5-1, the J call TRBJ2-7; possibly TRBD1 or TRBD2 for D (5 bases each). The length of the CDR3 is 15 residues. The V gene lost 5 bases and the J gene lost 5 bases, with 20 bases spanning the gap. In germline, CDR1 is SGHRS, CDR2 YFSETQ. CDR3 amino acids: CASSIGGPGLHEQYF. In DNA form, the CDR3 reads TGCGCCAGCAGTATTGGGGGTCCAGGGCTCCACGAGCAGTACTTC.

The chain combines TRBV7-2 with TRBJ1-2; maybe TRBD1 (6 bases). Germline V gene sequence: CDR1 SGHTA, CDR2 FQGNSA. V lost 2 bases, J lost 8 bases, and 9 bases lay in between. CDR3 length: 12 residues. The CDR3 sequence is CASSLTGNGYTF. The DNA of the CDR3 is TGTGCCAGCAGCTTAACAGGGAACGGCTACACCTTC.

The J gene is TRBJ1-2, the V gene TRBV5-1; 7 bases align to TRBD1. V lost 5 bases and J lost 0; bases outside the gene matches: 4. Germline V gene sequence: CDR1 SGHRS, CDR2 YFSETQ. The CDR3 is 14 residues long. In nucleotides, the CDR3 is TGCGCCAGCAGGTTACAGGGGACTAACTATGGCTACACCTTC. This gives the protein CASRLQGTNYGYTF.

V is TRBV6-5 and J is TRBJ2-1; TRBD2 matches 9 bases. Germline V gene sequence: CDR1 MNHEY, CDR2 SVGAGI. CDR3 size: 15 residues. After removal of 2 bases from V and 4 bases from J, the junction contained 3 bases not matched to a gene. As DNA, the CDR3 is TGTGCCAGCAGTTACCTGAGCGGGGGGTACAATGAGCAGTTCTTC. This encodes CASSYLSGGYNEQFF.

This clone was seen more than once but under ten times. V gene TRBV18 combines with J gene TRBJ1-1, with D perhaps TRBD1 (6 bases). Germline V gene data show CDR1 as KGHSH and CDR2 as LQKENI. Trimming took 6 bases from V and 4 from J, leaving 15 bases between them. The CDR3 covers 14 residues. CDR3 DNA sequence: TGTGCCAGCTCCCAACAGGGTCGAGGCACTGAAGCTTTCTTT. Translating it yields CASSQQGRGTEAFF.

The V gene is TRBV4-1, the J gene TRBJ2-7; 11 bases match TRBD2. The V gene end was trimmed by 4 bases and the J gene end by 0 bases; junction bases not matched to a gene: 5. Germline CDR1 MGHRA, CDR2 YSYEKL. This CDR3 is built from 16 residues. CDR3 sequence reads: CASSLFSGGVSYEQYF. DNA for the CDR3: TGCGCCAGCAGCCTCTTTAGCGGGGGGGTCTCCTACGAGCAGTACTTC.

This chain links TRBV5-6 with TRBJ2-1; a possible D gene is TRBD1 (5 bases). Between the trimmed V and J ends, which lost 1 base and 6 bases, there was a span of 8 bases. CDR3 length: 13 residues. CDR1 is SGHDT, CDR2 YYEEEE, per germline. The CDR3 coding sequence is TGTGCCAGCAGCTTGCTTCAGGGCAATGAGCAGTTCTTC. Its translation: CASSLLQGNEQFF.

V usage is TRBV14 and J usage is TRBJ2-7; tentatively, D is TRBD1 (6 bases). The V gene's germline CDR1 is SGHDN and CDR2 FVKESK. CDR3 length: 15 residues. V was pared by 4 bases and J by 5 bases, with 18 bases between. CDR3 residues: CASSLRGQGQHEQYF. In DNA, the CDR3 is TGTGCCAGCAGCCTCCGGGGCCAGGGGCAACACGAGCAGTACTTC.